The 20 T cell receptor beta chains below all came from one sample that was sequenced in a study of shared clonotypes between healthy human individuals. As defined, naive CD8 cells were CD45RO-negative and positively selected for CCR7, with terminally differentiated effector memory CD45RA+ cells excluded. TCRdb's table, derived via immunoSEQ multiplex PCR, lists solely in-frame clones and lacks some. The sample yields millions of clones, about 92% seen once. Sequencing was performed on naive CD8+ T cells from PBMCs. The receptors were sampled from a man between 18 and 35 years old in good health. Some clones in this sample may be carry-over from other donors' samples.

Regarding this clone: Different DNA sequences within this sample yield the same CDR3. The chain joins TRBV9 to TRBJ2-6; D not certain. CDR1 is SGDLS and CDR2 is YYNGEE in the germline V gene. Deletions cut 4 bases from V and 0 bases from J, with 5 bases between. The CDR3 extends over 14 amino acids. The DNA for the CDR3 is TGTGCCAGCAGCCCAACCTCTGGGGCCAACGTCCTGACTTTC. The encoded protein is CASSPTSGANVLTF.

The chain has TRBV5-1 and TRBJ1-1; D perhaps matches TRBD1 (5 bases). The CDR3 contains 15 residues. Trimming pared 0 bases from V and 4 bases from J, leaving 13 bases between. Germline assignment: CDR1 SGHRS and CDR2 YFSETQ. The CDR3 DNA is TGCGCCAGCAGCTTGGCGATGGCGGGGGGCACTGAAGCTTTCTTT. Protein: CASSLAMAGGTEAFF.

On this clone: The sample carries other DNA sequences with the same CDR3. This sequence joins TRBV5-1 and TRBJ2-7, with a weak D call TRBD1 (6 bases). This CDR3 is 13 amino acids long. Trimming took 5 bases from V and 2 from J, leaving 11 bases between them. CDR1 is SGHRS and CDR2 is YFSETQ in the germline V gene. In DNA form, the CDR3 reads TGCGCCAGCAGTTCCGGACAGCCCTACGAGCAGTACTTC. This codes for CASSSGQPYEQYF.

The genes are TRBV30 and TRBJ2-1; maybe TRBD2 (6 bases). V was pared by 5 bases and J by 9 bases, with 11 bases between. The CDR3 is made up of 11 amino acids. Germline-derived CDR1 and CDR2 are GTSNPN and SVGIG (reference sequence). CDR3 residues: CAWEEGIEQFF. The DNA of the CDR3 is TGTGCCTGGGAGGAGGGCATTGAGCAGTTCTTC.

The V and J genes are TRBV19 and TRBJ1-5, with D perhaps matching TRBD1 (5 bases). The germline V and J ends were trimmed by 3 bases and 6 bases, with 12 bases remaining between them. The germline V gene has CDR1 LNHDA and CDR2 SQIVND (reference sequence). CDR3 length equals 14 residues. The CDR3 DNA follows: TGTGCCAGTAGTATCGACCGGGGGTCTCAGCCCCAGCATTTT. Its translation: CASSIDRGSQPQHF.

The V gene is TRBV4-3, the J gene TRBJ2-7; TRBD1 matches 7 bases. The CDR3 extends over 15 amino acids. CDR1 and CDR2 (germline): LGHNA, YSLEER. Unmatched junction bases numbered 7, after V lost 2 bases and J lost 3 bases. The CDR3 sequence: CASSQSGTENYEQYF. The CDR3 region has the DNA TGCGCCAGCAGCCAATCCGGGACAGAGAACTACGAGCAGTACTTC.

The genes are TRBV9 and TRBJ1-2; D might be TRBD1 (5 bases). This CDR3 is built from 14 residues. The V gene lost 2 bases and the J gene lost 2 bases, with 10 bases spanning the gap. CDR1 and CDR2 (germline): SGDLS, YYNGEE. CDR3 in amino acids: CASSVGPGNYGYTF. The CDR3 DNA sequence: TGTGCCAGCAGCGTGGGGCCCGGAAACTATGGCTACACCTTC.

This chain uses TRBV2 with TRBJ1-2; 7 positions agree with TRBD1. V was pared by 8 bases and J by 6 bases, with 9 bases of the junction left unmatched. CDR3 length equals 13 residues. Germline V gene sequence: CDR1 SNHLY, CDR2 FYNNEI. CDR3: CASPREGADGYTF. CDR3 nucleotide sequence: TGTGCCAGCCCCAGGGAGGGGGCAGATGGCTACACCTTC.

This sequence joins TRBV11-2 and TRBJ2-5; TRBD1 might be the D (5 bases). Germline CDR1 reads SGHAT; CDR2 reads FQNNGV. The CDR3 runs 15 residues. Trimming stripped 1 base from V and 2 bases from J, with 11 bases between. In DNA, the CDR3 is TGTGCCAGCAGCTTAGTTGTGACAGCGCAAGAGACCCAGTACTTC. Residues: CASSLVVTAQETQYF.

The gene calls are TRBV7-9 and TRBJ2-7, with D possibly TRBD2 on 6 matching bases. The CDR3 sequence is 13 residues long. The V gene lost 11 bases and the J gene lost 1 base, with 15 bases spanning the gap. Germline V lookup: CDR1 SEHNR, CDR2 FQNEAQ (reference sequence). The CDR3 spells CAYLSEGSYEQYF. In nucleotides, the CDR3 is TGTGCCTACTTGTCGGAGGGTTCCTACGAGCAGTACTTC.

The rearrangement uses TRBV7-9 and TRBJ2-1; 10 positions agree with TRBD2. V trimming: 0 bases; J trimming: 4 bases; junction bases outside the gene matches: 6. CDR3 size: 17 residues. Germline CDR1 is SEHNR and CDR2 is FQNEAQ (reference sequence). The CDR3 DNA is TGTGCCAGCAGCTTAGCGTGGGCTAGCGGGAGTTACAATGAGCAGTTCTTC. It codes for CASSLAWASGSYNEQFF.

The CDR3 region is CASSPTTTGRDEKLFF. The CDR3, as DNA: TGTGCCAGCAGCCCCACGACGACAGGGCGAGACGAAAAACTGTTTTTT. J is TRBJ1-4 and V is TRBV5-8; 7 bases map to TRBD1. Germline CDR1 SGHTS, CDR2 YDEGEE. The CDR3 has 16 residues. The junction had 14 bases not matched to a gene; V was cut back by 4 bases and J by 8 bases.

A note on this clone: Distinct nucleotide sequences in the sample also encode this CDR3. For the CDR3, the DNA is TGCGCCAGCAGCTTGGGTTGGGGACTCAACACTGAAGCTTTCTTT. The encoded protein is CASSLGWGLNTEAFF. The chain is built from TRBV5-1 and TRBJ1-1; D might be TRBD1 (5 bases). Germline CDR1 and CDR2: SGHRS and YFSETQ. This CDR3 is built from 15 residues. The ends were cut back, 0 bases at V and 2 bases at J, with 11 bases in the middle. The entire variable domain, with the rest obtained from reference TRBV5-1 and TRBJ1-1, is as follows: KAGVTQTPRYLIKTRGQQVTLSCSPISGHRSVSWYQQTPGQGLQFLFEYFSETQRNKGNFPGRFSGRQFSNSRSEMNVSTLELGDSALYLCASSLGWGLNTEAFFGQGTRLTVV.

J is TRBJ2-7 and V is TRBV29-1; D possibly corresponds to TRBD2 (6 bases). The CDR3 length is 13 residues. Germline lookup yields CDR1 SQVTM and CDR2 ANQGSEA. Trimming left V 1 base short and J 7 bases short, with 14 bases between. In DNA form, the CDR3 reads TGCAGCGTTGAAGGGAGGGGCCGGGGAGAGCAGTACTTC. This codes for CSVEGRGRGEQYF.

This clone appeared a single time. The J gene is TRBJ2-3, the V gene TRBV28, with 10 bases that match TRBD2. Germline V gene data show CDR1 as MDHEN and CDR2 as SYDVKM. V dropped 3 bases and J dropped 5; count of bases not matched to a gene: 8. The CDR3 is made up of 16 amino acids. This CDR3 is CASSFTLAGGIDTQYF. Written as DNA, the CDR3 is TGTGCCAGCAGTTTCACTTTAGCGGGAGGTATAGATACGCAGTATTTT.

This clone appeared once. The chain links TRBV6-6 to TRBJ2-1; no reliable D call. Trimming stripped 7 bases from V and 5 bases from J, with 12 bases between. The CDR3 totals 13 residues. Germline CDR1 and CDR2: MNHNY and SVGAGI (reference sequence). CDR3 DNA: TGTGCCAGCACCTTGTGGCTGAACAATGAGCAGTTCTTC. Translated, it gives CASTLWLNNEQFF.

This clone was seen a single time. The rearrangement links TRBV5-5 to TRBJ2-1, with D perhaps being TRBD1 or TRBD2 (5 bases each). CDR3 length: 16 residues. Germline loops: CDR1 SGHKS, CDR2 YYEKEE (reference sequence). Deletions cut 4 bases from V and 8 bases from J, with 22 bases between. In DNA, the CDR3 is TGTGCCAGCAGCCTGACACCGGGGCCCAATTGGGATGAGCAGTTCTTC. It yields the protein CASSLTPGPNWDEQFF. The variable domain in full, with the rest retrieved from reference TRBV5-5 and TRBJ2-1, is DAGVTQSPTHLIKTRGQQVTLRCSPISGHKSVSWYQQVLGQGPQFIFQYYEKEERGRGNFPDRFSARQFPNYSSELNVNALLLGDSALYLCASSLTPGPNWDEQFFGPGTRLTVL.

V usage is TRBV9 and J usage is TRBJ2-5, with D possibly being TRBD2 (6 bases). Germline V gene lookup returns CDR1 SGDLS and CDR2 YYNGEE. This CDR3 is 14 amino acids long. V was clipped by 3 bases and J by 3 bases, with 12 bases between them. The CDR3 nucleotides are TGTGCCAGCAGCGGCCTCGGCGGGGAAGAGACCCAGTACTTC. Encoded protein: CASSGLGGEETQYF.

In nucleotides, the CDR3 is TGTGCCAGCGAAGATCCCCCTTATGGCTACACCTTC. It codes for CASEDPPYGYTF. This chain links TRBV6-5 with TRBJ1-2, with D unresolved. The CDR3 totals 12 residues. Trimming removed 8 bases at V and 5 bases at J, with 12 bases between. Per the germline V gene, CDR1 is MNHEY and CDR2 is SVGAGI.

As for this clone: Other DNA sequences from this sample encode an identical CDR3 as well. CDR3 residues: CASSLDSFSGNTIYF. CDR3 sequence (DNA): TGCGCCAGCAGCTTGGACAGTTTCTCTGGAAACACCATATATTTT. V and J are TRBV5-1 and TRBJ1-3; D is undetermined. This CDR3 comprises 15 residues. The V end lost 0 bases, the J end lost 0 bases, and 7 bases lay between the germline ends. Germline CDR1 is SGHRS and CDR2 is YFSETQ.